The 21 T cell receptor beta chains listed next were all sequenced from one sample in a study of blood T cells in healthy people across ages. The use of a sample-barcoded 5' primer and a J-beta primer mix characterized a second PCR of about 7 to 12 cycles. TCRdb re-derived calls from the 5' RACE reads in MiXCR, one entry per CDR3 protein. The data contain 790,000 or so distinct CDR3 sequences, about 56% of them singletons. The sequencing sample was made of blood. The receptor source for this set is a man between 35 and 55 years old in good health.

The rearrangement uses TRBV12-3 or TRBV12-4 and TRBJ1-2; the D is unclear. The germline V and J ends were trimmed by 2 bases and 1 base, with 5 bases remaining between them. The CDR3 covers 13 residues. The CDR3 sequence is CASSLQFNYGYTF. As DNA, the CDR3 is TGTGCCAGCAGTTTACAGTTTAACTATGGCTACACCTTC.

The V and J genes are TRBV20-1 and TRBJ1-2; D is undetermined. CDR3 length equals 13 residues. CDR1 and CDR2 (germline): DFQATT, SNEGSKA (reference sequence). The V end lost 4 bases, the J end lost 4 bases, and 13 bases lay between the germline ends. Here the CDR3 reads CSATLGGGYGYTF. The DNA for the CDR3 is TGCAGTGCTACCTTGGGAGGAGGCTATGGCTACACCTTC.

The chain has TRBV28 and TRBJ2-7; TRBD2 matches at 10 bases. This CDR3 comprises 14 residues. V was clipped by 6 bases and J by 5 bases; unmatched bases: 7. Germline loops: CDR1 MDHEN, CDR2 SYDVKM. The CDR3 DNA sequence: TGTGCCAGCAGAATTAGCGGGAGGACCCACGAGCAGTACTTC. It codes for CASRISGRTHEQYF.

The V and J genes are TRBV5-5 and TRBJ1-3; TRBD1 might be the D (6 bases). Germline V gene data show CDR1 as SGHKS and CDR2 as YYEKEE (reference sequence). CDR3 length equals 17 residues. V was pared by 2 bases and J by 6 bases, with 21 bases between. The CDR3 here is CASSLDVTGRSLNTIYF. Written as DNA, the CDR3 is TGTGCCAGCAGCTTAGATGTCACAGGGAGAAGTTTAAACACCATATATTTT.

The chain couples TRBV5-1 to TRBJ1-2, with 7 bases matching TRBD1. The CDR3 sequence is 16 residues long. V lost 0 bases, J lost 2 bases, and 7 bases stayed unmatched. CDR1 is SGHRS and CDR2 is YFSETQ in the germline V gene. In DNA form, the CDR3 reads TGCGCCAGCAGCTTGGGGGTGGACAGGATCAACTATGGCTACACCTTC. Protein: CASSLGVDRINYGYTF.

This clonotype has a count of ten or more. The rearrangement joins TRBV24-1 to TRBJ2-7, with D unclear. V shed 2 bases and J shed 4 bases, with 8 bases lying between them. There are 13 residues in the CDR3. CDR1 and CDR2 (germline): KGHDR, SFDVKD. CDR3 DNA sequence: TGTGCCACCAGTGATTCCTGGGCGTACGAGCAGTACTTC. Its protein is CATSDSWAYEQYF.

The chain is built from TRBV20-1 and TRBJ1-1, with a tentative D call TRBD1 (5 bases). The length of the CDR3 is 14 residues. The germline V gene has CDR1 DFQATT and CDR2 SNEGSKA (reference sequence). Trimming left V 3 bases short and J 0 bases short, with 11 bases between. CDR3 loop: CSARRGRVNTEAFF. In DNA form, the CDR3 reads TGCAGTGCTAGGAGGGGCAGGGTGAACACTGAAGCTTTCTTT.

The chain is built from TRBV2 and TRBJ2-3, with D uncertain. The V end was cut by 2 bases, the J end by 2 bases, with 8 bases between. The CDR3 loop spans 14 amino acids. Germline lookup yields CDR1 SNHLY and CDR2 FYNNEI. CDR3 DNA: TGTGCCAGCAGTGAACGCCAGACCACAGATACGCAGTATTTT. Translation: CASSERQTTDTQYF.

The chain combines TRBV7-3 with TRBJ2-5, with 11 bases lining up with TRBD2. The junction had 4 bases not matched to a gene; V was cut back by 5 bases and J by 2 bases. Germline V gene data show CDR1 as SGHTA and CDR2 as FQGTGA. CDR3 length: 15 amino acids. In DNA form, the CDR3 reads TGTGCCAGCAGCCCCCCTAGCGGGGGGCAAGAGACCCAGTACTTC. The encoded protein is CASSPPSGGQETQYF.

V is TRBV6-4 and J is TRBJ1-1, with a weak D call TRBD1 (6 bases). V gave up 8 bases and J gave up 8 bases, with 15 bases separating them. The CDR3 has 12 amino acids. Germline CDR1 reads MRHNA; CDR2 reads SNTAGT. This CDR3 is CASPTVDREAFF. Written as DNA, the CDR3 is TGTGCCAGCCCAACCGTGGACAGAGAAGCTTTCTTT.

The V call is TRBV7-6, the J call TRBJ2-1; TRBD1 matches at 8 bases. The CDR3 is 13 amino acids. After removal of 5 bases from V and 8 bases from J, the junction contained 5 bases not matched to a gene. Germline CDR1 SGHVS, CDR2 FNYEAQ. CDR3 amino acids: CASSPDRVYEQFF. CDR3 in DNA: TGTGCCAGCAGCCCGGACAGGGTCTATGAGCAGTTCTTC.

The V gene is TRBV6-2 or TRBV6-3, the J gene TRBJ2-7; TRBD2 matches at 7 bases. CDR3 length: 15 amino acids. Germline V CDR1 and CDR2: MNHEY, SVGEGT. With V trimmed by 3 bases and J by 3 bases, 8 bases remained unmatched. This CDR3 is CASSYLEQRDYEQYF. The CDR3 coding sequence is TGTGCCAGCAGTTATCTGGAACAGCGGGACTACGAGCAGTACTTC.

With respect to this clonotype: One junction end disagrees with the germline gene, perhaps due to a read error. This chain links TRBV30 with TRBJ1-2, with D hard to call. The V gene's germline CDR1 is GTSNPN and CDR2 SVGIG (reference sequence). The CDR3 has 12 amino acids. DNA of the CDR3: TGTGCCGGGAGTGTAGTTACAAAAGGCTACACCTTC. Residues: CAGSVVTKGYTF.

The V call is TRBV20-1, the J call TRBJ2-5, with 8 bases that match TRBD2. CDR3 length: 16 amino acids. V was pared by 3 bases and J by 2 bases, with 11 bases of the junction left unmatched. Germline V gene sequence: CDR1 DFQATT, CDR2 SNEGSKA (reference sequence). CDR3 nucleotide sequence: TGCAGTGCTAGGGTACCTGCAGCGGGAGAGCAAGAGACCCAGTACTTC. Its protein product is CSARVPAAGEQETQYF.

This clonotype has just a few counts. The rearrangement links TRBV28 to TRBJ1-4, with 7 bases that match TRBD1. Per germline, CDR1 MDHEN and CDR2 SYDVKM. The CDR3 length is 13 residues. V trimming: 8 bases; J trimming: 8 bases; junction bases outside the gene matches: 8. The CDR3 DNA reads TGTGCCAGCGAAGACAGGGTGGGCGAAAAACTGTTTTTT. It is translated as CASEDRVGEKLFF. The complete variable domain, with remaining parts taken from reference TRBV28 and TRBJ1-4, reads DVKVTQSSRYLVKRTGEKVFLECVQDMDHENMFWYRQDPGLGLRLIYFSYDVKMKEKGDIPEGYSVSREKKERFSLILESASTNQTSMYLCASEDRVGEKLFFGSGTQLSVL.

The chain joins TRBV5-1 to TRBJ2-5, with no clear D. Germline V gene lookup returns CDR1 SGHRS and CDR2 YFSETQ. Trimming took 0 bases from V and 0 from J, leaving 12 bases between them. The CDR3 totals 16 residues. CDR3 sequence: CASSLGAEHYQETQYF. The CDR3 nucleotides are TGCGCCAGCAGCTTGGGGGCCGAACACTACCAAGAGACCCAGTACTTC.

The table lists this clonotype with a count of one. The chain links TRBV11-1 to TRBJ1-1; D is unclear. This CDR3 spans 16 amino acids. CDR1 is SGHAT, CDR2 FQDESV, per germline (reference sequence). V was shortened by 4 bases and J by 0 bases, with 15 bases between the two germline ends. CDR3: CASSSPSDGMNTEAFF. The CDR3 nucleotides are TGTGCCAGCAGCTCACCTTCGGATGGGATGAACACTGAAGCTTTCTTT.

This clonotype has a single count. The genes are TRBV6-5 and TRBJ2-7; D could derive from TRBD1 or TRBD2 (5 bases each). Germline V gene lookup returns CDR1 MNHEY and CDR2 SVGAGI. The CDR3 runs 15 residues. Trimming cost V 5 bases and J 9 bases, with 23 bases left between them. The chain's CDR3 is CASSQGRDPAWGQYF. CDR3 sequence (DNA): TGTGCCAGCAGTCAAGGCCGGGACCCAGCTTGGGGGCAGTACTTC.

The V gene is TRBV7-3, the J gene TRBJ2-3; no clear D gene. Germline V CDR1 and CDR2: SGHTA, FQGTGA. The CDR3 length is 15 residues. V was cut by 5 bases and J by 8 bases, with 20 bases left in between. CDR3 DNA sequence: TGTGCCAGCAGCCCCCAAGGGATTTCGGATGGTACGCAGTATTTT. Its translation is CASSPQGISDGTQYF.

The chain recombines TRBV4-2 with TRBJ2-5; tentatively, D is TRBD1 or TRBD2 (6 bases each). The CDR3 runs 15 residues. CDR1 and CDR2 from the germline V gene are LGHNA and YNFKEQ. The V gene lost 4 bases and the J gene lost 4 bases, with 16 bases spanning the gap. The CDR3 nucleotides are TGTGCCAGCAGCCGACGGAGCGGAGGGGGAGAGACCCAGTACTTC. Translation gives CASSRRSGGGETQYF.

The sample holds one count of this clonotype. The chain has TRBV6-2 or TRBV6-3 and TRBJ2-5; D uncertain. Per germline, CDR1 MNHEY and CDR2 SVGEGT. CDR3 size: 15 residues. Between the trimmed V and J ends, which lost 6 bases and 1 base, there was a span of 15 bases. The CDR3: CASRGIQVLQETQYF. The CDR3 nucleotides are TGTGCCAGCAGGGGAATCCAGGTGCTCCAAGAGACCCAGTACTTC.